The clone carrying this T cell receptor (beta chain) was found a few times. Its specificity is not known. Germline loops: CDR1 MNHNS, CDR2 SASEGT. V was shortened by 6 bases and J by 3 bases, with 11 bases between the two germline ends. CDR3 length: 13 amino acids. The data originate from a study of pediatric ulcerative colitis. Study findings and constraints: Compared with controls, ulcerative colitis showed greater blood-rectum clone sharing.

Rectal tissue came from one to two pinch biopsies taken at colonoscopy. Data came from immunoSEQ multiplex PCR; TCRdb stores just in-frame clones and leaves some out. The table includes tens of thousands of clones, about 78% detected once. Sequenced: gut tissue. The chain links TRBV6-1 to TRBJ1-1; D is ambiguous. This clonotype was sampled from a girl aged 10-17 years with moderate ulcerative colitis. The CDR3 region has the DNA TGTGCCAGCAGGGAGATGGTAGACACTGAAGCTTTCTTT. It specifies CASREMVDTEAFF.